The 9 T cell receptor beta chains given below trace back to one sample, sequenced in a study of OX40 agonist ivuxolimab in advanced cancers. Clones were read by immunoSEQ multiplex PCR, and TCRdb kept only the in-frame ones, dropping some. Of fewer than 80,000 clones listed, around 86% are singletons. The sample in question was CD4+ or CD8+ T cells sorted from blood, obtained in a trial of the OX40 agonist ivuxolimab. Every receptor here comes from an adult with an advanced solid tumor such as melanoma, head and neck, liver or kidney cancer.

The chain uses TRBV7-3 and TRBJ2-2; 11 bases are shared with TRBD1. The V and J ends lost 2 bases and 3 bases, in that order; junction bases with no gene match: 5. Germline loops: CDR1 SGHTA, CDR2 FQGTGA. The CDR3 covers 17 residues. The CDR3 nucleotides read TGTGCCAGCAGCTTATGGGGACAGGGGGTTGACACCGGGGAGCTGTTTTTT. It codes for CASSLWGQGVDTGELFF.

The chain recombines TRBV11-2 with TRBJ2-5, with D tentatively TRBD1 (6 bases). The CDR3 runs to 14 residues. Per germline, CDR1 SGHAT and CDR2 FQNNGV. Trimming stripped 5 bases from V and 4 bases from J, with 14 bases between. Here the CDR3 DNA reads TGTGCCAGCAGCCTTAGCCAGGGGCGAGAGACCCAGTACTTC. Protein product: CASSLSQGRETQYF.

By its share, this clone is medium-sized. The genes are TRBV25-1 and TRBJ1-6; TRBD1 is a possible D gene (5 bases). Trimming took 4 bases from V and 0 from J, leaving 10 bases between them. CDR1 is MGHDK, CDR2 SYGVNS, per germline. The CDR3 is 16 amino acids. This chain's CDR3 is CASSGSGGSYNSPLHF. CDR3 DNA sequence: TGTGCCAGCAGTGGATCGGGGGGCTCCTATAATTCACCCCTCCACTTT.

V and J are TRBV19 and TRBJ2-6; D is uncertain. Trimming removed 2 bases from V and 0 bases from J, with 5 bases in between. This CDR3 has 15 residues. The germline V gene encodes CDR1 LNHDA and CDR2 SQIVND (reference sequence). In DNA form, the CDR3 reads TGTGCCAGTAGTATAATCTACTCTGGGGCCAACGTCCTGACTTTC. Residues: CASSIIYSGANVLTF.

As DNA, the CDR3 is TGTGCCAGCAGCTGGGCAGGGGGGTCCAATCAGCCCCAGCATTTT. Translated, it gives CASSWAGGSNQPQHF. V and J are TRBV5-5 and TRBJ1-5, with TRBD1 matching over 7 bases. The germline gives CDR1 SGHKS, CDR2 YYEKEE (reference sequence). The CDR3 spans 15 residues. V gave up 3 bases and J gave up 3 bases; unmatched junction bases: 6.

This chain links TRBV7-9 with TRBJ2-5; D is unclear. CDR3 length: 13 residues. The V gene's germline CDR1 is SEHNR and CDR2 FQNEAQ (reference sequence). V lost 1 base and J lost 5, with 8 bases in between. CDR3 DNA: TGTGCCAGCAGCTTAGTCCTTGGGGAGACCCAGTACTTC. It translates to CASSLVLGETQYF.

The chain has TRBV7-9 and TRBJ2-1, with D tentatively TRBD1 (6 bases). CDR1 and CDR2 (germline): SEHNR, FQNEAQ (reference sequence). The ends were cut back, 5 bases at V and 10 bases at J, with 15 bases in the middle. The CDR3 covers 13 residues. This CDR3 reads CASSRRWGPEQFF. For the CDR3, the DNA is TGTGCCAGCAGCCGGCGGTGGGGGCCCGAGCAGTTCTTC.

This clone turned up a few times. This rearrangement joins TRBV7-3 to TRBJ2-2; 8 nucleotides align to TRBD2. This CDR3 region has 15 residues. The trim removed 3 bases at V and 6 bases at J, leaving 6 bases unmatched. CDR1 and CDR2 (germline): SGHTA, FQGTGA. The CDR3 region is CASSFGLASSGELFF. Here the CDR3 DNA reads TGTGCCAGCAGCTTCGGACTAGCCTCCTCCGGGGAGCTGTTTTTT.

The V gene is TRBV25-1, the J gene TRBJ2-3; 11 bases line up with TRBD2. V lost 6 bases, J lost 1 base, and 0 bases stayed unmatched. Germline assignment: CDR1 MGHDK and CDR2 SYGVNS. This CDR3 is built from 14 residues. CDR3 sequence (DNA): TGTGCCAGCAGGACTAGCGGGGGCACAGATACGCAGTATTTT. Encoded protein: CASRTSGGTDTQYF.